A selection of T cell receptor beta chains follows, all from one sample in a study of vaccination effects on CD4 cells after COVID-19. Their recognized antigens are unknown. Clones were read by immunoSEQ multiplex PCR, and TCRdb kept only the in-frame ones, dropping some. Found here are about 23,000 clones, about two thirds of them singletons; the top ten hold about 9.9%. The material sequenced was CD4+ T cells from PBMCs cultured with HCoV-NL63 spike peptides, taken before COVID-19 vaccination. The receptors originated from a human donor who received a COVID-19 vaccine. The CDR3 runs from the conserved cysteine through the conserved F or W. Fields, in order: J gene, V gene, CDR3 protein.

TRBJ1-1 TRBV5-1 CASSARQGTDIAEAFF
TRBJ2-7 TRBV6-5 CATGQGFYEQYF
TRBJ1-2 TRBV20-1 CSARNSLGYTF
TRBJ2-2 TRBV5-8 CASSLVYTGRGWTGELFF
TRBJ1-5 TRBV12-2 CASRLGSEGWHQPQHF
TRBJ1-2 TRBV3-1/TRBV3-2 CASSQGNSGYTF
TRBJ2-1 TRBV24-1 CATSDPGISYNEQFF
TRBJ2-2 TRBV10-3 CAISQFRGGPNTGELFF
TRBJ1-1 TRBV6-1 CASSETTNTEAFF
TRBJ1-4 TRBV6-5 CASTNGGFEKLFF
TRBJ1-1 TRBV5-5 CASSGDSTSTEAFF
TRBJ2-1 TRBV5-8 CASSPAGDRAYNEQFF
TRBJ2-7 TRBV10-1 CASSGPGLAGYEQYF
TRBJ1-1 TRBV3-1/TRBV3-2 CASSRGGVAEAFF
TRBJ2-7 TRBV5-1 CASSPGRAEYEQYF
TRBJ1-1 TRBV7-9 CASSLSGVNTEAFF
TRBJ1-4 TRBV18 CASSLSGPGAQNEKLFF
TRBJ1-2 TRBV19 CASTRQSNYGYTF
TRBJ1-2 TRBV10-1 CASSPGRNYGYTF
TRBJ1-1 TRBV20-1 CSASRGRVNTEAFF
TRBJ1-1 TRBV6-6 CASSPTGVSEAFF
TRBJ2-2 TRBV19 CASSTTQRTGELFF
TRBJ1-6 TRBV7-9 CAPPPGAKHNSPLHF
TRBJ1-5 TRBV21-1 CASSKGGKGNQPQHF
TRBJ1-1 TRBV9 CASSVAGVNTEAFF
TRBJ2-3 TRBV5-4 CASSAEWRGDTQYF
TRBJ1-1 TRBV4-1 CASSQMENTEAFF
TRBJ2-7 TRBV10-3 CAISLRTSGGVISYEQYF